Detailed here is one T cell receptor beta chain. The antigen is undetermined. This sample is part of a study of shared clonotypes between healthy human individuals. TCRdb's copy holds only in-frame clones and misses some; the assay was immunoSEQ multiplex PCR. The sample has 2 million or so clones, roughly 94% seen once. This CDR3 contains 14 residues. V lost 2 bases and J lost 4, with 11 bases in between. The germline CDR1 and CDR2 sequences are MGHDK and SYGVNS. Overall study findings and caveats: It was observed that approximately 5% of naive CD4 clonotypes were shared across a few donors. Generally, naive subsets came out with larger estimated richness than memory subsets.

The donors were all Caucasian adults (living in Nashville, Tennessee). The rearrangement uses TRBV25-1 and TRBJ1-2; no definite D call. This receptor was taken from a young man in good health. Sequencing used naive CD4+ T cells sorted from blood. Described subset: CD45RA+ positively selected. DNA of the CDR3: TGTGCCAGCAGTGAAGGGGTCGGCGGCTATGGCTACACCTTC. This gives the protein CASSEGVGGYGYTF.